The T cell receptor beta chain under discussion was sequenced for a study of cytomegalovirus exposure and HLA in healthy donors. General study findings and limits: Per a later analysis, HLA-associated TCR beta chains showed more clonal expansion than other, equally common TCR beta chains.

The PCR employed 60 Vbeta primers together with 13 Jbeta primers. Only in-frame clones appear in the TCRdb table, and some are missing; sequencing was by immunoSEQ multiplex PCR. This table has about 160,000 clones, 70% to 90% appearing once. In the case of this clone: Antigen: not known.

In nominal health when sampled, donors likely had unrecorded immune exposures nonetheless. V lost 8 bases and J lost 6, with 16 bases in between. Germline CDR1 is GTSNPN and CDR2 is SVGIG (reference sequence). The CDR3 consists of 13 residues. The chain joins TRBV30 to TRBJ2-2, with D possibly being TRBD1 (5 bases). The TCR sequence derives from a man aged 18 to 30 in good health and CMV-seropositive. Sequencing input: PBMCs. The CDR3 DNA sequence: TGTGCCGGGGCCGAGGTAAAGGCCGGGGAGCTGTTTTTT. Translation: CAGAEVKAGELFF.